The rows below give T cell receptor beta chains drawn from one sample of a study of patients and donors after allogeneic stem cell transplantation. TCRdb redid the calling of the RT-PCR reads with MiXCR, one entry per CDR3 protein. The profile shows 150,000 to 250,000 distinct CDR3 sequences, 41% of them singletons. Material: blood, either unsorted or a sorted T cell fraction (not recorded which). These receptors were obtained from a human donor who was either an allogeneic HSCT recipient or a stem cell or donor lymphocyte infusion donor (not recorded which). It is not recorded whose cells these are; they may come from a transplant donor. Each CDR3 is given with its conserved first and last residue. D genes are given only for firm matches.

V gene: TRBV4-1
J gene: TRBJ1-1
D gene: TRBD1
CDR3 protein: CASSQAGGSEAFF

V gene: TRBV10-3
J gene: TRBJ2-2
D gene: NA
CDR3 protein: CAISGWWVTGELFF

V gene: TRBV3-1
J gene: TRBJ1-3
D gene: NA
CDR3 protein: CASSDLSGNTIYF

V gene: TRBV5-5
J gene: TRBJ1-1
D gene: NA
CDR3 protein: CASSLAVWALNTEAFF

V gene: TRBV29-1
J gene: TRBJ2-3
D gene: TRBD2
CDR3 protein: CSVEDSGEPTDTQYF

V gene: TRBV15
J gene: TRBJ1-2
D gene: NA
CDR3 protein: CATSRDYTSGGYTF

V gene: TRBV7-2
J gene: TRBJ1-3
D gene: NA
CDR3 protein: CASSLAVRSSGNTIYF

V gene: TRBV5-6
J gene: TRBJ1-2
D gene: NA
CDR3 protein: CASSSNRVGYTF

V gene: TRBV29-1
J gene: TRBJ2-5
D gene: NA
CDR3 protein: CSVEDPPTQYF

V gene: TRBV4-3
J gene: TRBJ1-3
D gene: NA
CDR3 protein: CASSQSPPRTGNTIYF

V gene: TRBV12-3/TRBV12-4
J gene: TRBJ1-3
D gene: NA
CDR3 protein: CASSFGTGAGGNTIYF

V gene: TRBV12-3/TRBV12-4
J gene: TRBJ2-7
D gene: NA
CDR3 protein: CASSLSTTYEQYF

V gene: TRBV28
J gene: TRBJ2-7
D gene: TRBD1
CDR3 protein: CASRLTGIYEQYF

V gene: TRBV9
J gene: TRBJ2-1
D gene: TRBD2
CDR3 protein: CASSGGLAHNEQFF

V gene: TRBV15
J gene: TRBJ2-5
D gene: TRBD2
CDR3 protein: CATSRGPGLAGDQETQYF

V gene: TRBV20-1
J gene: TRBJ2-7
D gene: NA
CDR3 protein: CSAVPGPYEQYF

V gene: TRBV6-5
J gene: TRBJ2-7
D gene: NA
CDR3 protein: CASSYQEREYEQYF

V gene: TRBV9
J gene: TRBJ2-7
D gene: NA
CDR3 protein: CASSGTVSSYEQYF

V gene: TRBV6-5
J gene: TRBJ2-7
D gene: TRBD1
CDR3 protein: CASSSHGTGLVIYEQYF

V gene: TRBV5-1
J gene: TRBJ1-4
D gene: NA
CDR3 protein: CASSEATNEKLFF

V gene: TRBV5-1
J gene: TRBJ1-1
D gene: NA
CDR3 protein: CASSFSPGQPILGTEAFF

V gene: TRBV29-1
J gene: TRBJ2-6
D gene: TRBD1
CDR3 protein: CSATGGLRSGANVLTF

V gene: TRBV5-1
J gene: TRBJ2-2
D gene: TRBD2
CDR3 protein: CASLAGVSGELFF

V gene: TRBV12-3/TRBV12-4
J gene: TRBJ1-1
D gene: NA
CDR3 protein: CASSFRQLNTEAFF

V gene: TRBV15
J gene: TRBJ2-1
D gene: TRBD2
CDR3 protein: CATSRDLGLVPHEQFF

V gene: TRBV11-1
J gene: TRBJ2-2
D gene: NA
CDR3 protein: CASSEHTGNTGELFF

V gene: TRBV12-3/TRBV12-4
J gene: TRBJ2-1
D gene: NA
CDR3 protein: CASCVKGGVYNEQFF

V gene: TRBV5-4
J gene: TRBJ2-1
D gene: NA
CDR3 protein: CASSSYSEYNEQFF

V gene: TRBV4-3
J gene: TRBJ1-3
D gene: NA
CDR3 protein: CASSPQGRFSGNTIYF

V gene: TRBV2
J gene: TRBJ1-5
D gene: NA
CDR3 protein: CASSRLDSNNQPQHF

V gene: TRBV4-3
J gene: TRBJ2-3
D gene: TRBD2
CDR3 protein: CASSPRTSGITDTQYF

V gene: TRBV24-1
J gene: TRBJ2-1
D gene: NA
CDR3 protein: CATGGLETNEQFF

V gene: TRBV20-1
J gene: TRBJ2-3
D gene: TRBD2
CDR3 protein: CSAPSGRAADTQYF

V gene: TRBV24-1
J gene: TRBJ2-1
D gene: NA
CDR3 protein: CATSDLRYEQFF

V gene: TRBV5-1
J gene: TRBJ2-1
D gene: TRBD2
CDR3 protein: CASRELAGTYNEQFF

V gene: TRBV4-3
J gene: TRBJ2-1
D gene: NA
CDR3 protein: CASSQTGYEQFF